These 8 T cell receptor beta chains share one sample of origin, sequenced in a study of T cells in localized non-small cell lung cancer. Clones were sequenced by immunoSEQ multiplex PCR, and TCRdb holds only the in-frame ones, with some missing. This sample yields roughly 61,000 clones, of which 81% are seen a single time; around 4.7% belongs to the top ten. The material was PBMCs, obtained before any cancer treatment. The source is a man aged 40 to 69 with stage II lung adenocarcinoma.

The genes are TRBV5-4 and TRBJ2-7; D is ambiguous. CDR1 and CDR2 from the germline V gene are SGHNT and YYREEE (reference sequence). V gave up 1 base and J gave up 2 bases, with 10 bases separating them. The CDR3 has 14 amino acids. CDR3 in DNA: TGTGCCAGCAGCTTGCAAGGCTCCCCCTACGAGCAGTACTTC. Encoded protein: CASSLQGSPYEQYF.

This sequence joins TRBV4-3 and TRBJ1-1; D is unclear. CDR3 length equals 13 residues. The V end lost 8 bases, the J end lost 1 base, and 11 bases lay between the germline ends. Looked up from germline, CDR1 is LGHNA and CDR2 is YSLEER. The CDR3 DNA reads TGCGCCAGCTCGTCGGTGGGGAACACTGAAGCTTTCTTT. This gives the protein CASSSVGNTEAFF.

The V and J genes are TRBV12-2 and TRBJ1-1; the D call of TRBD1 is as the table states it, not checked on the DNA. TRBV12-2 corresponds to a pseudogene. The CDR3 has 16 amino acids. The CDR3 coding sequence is TGTGCAAGTCGCTTAGCGGAGGAAGGGGGGAACACTGAAGCTTTCTTT. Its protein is CASRLAEEGGNTEAFF.

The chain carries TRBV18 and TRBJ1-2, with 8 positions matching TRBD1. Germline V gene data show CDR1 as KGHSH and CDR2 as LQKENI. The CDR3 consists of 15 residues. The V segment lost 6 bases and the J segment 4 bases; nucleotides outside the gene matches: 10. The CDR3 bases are TGTGCCAGCTCTGGTTCCGGGACAGGTTTCTATGGCTACACCTTC. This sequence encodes CASSGSGTGFYGYTF.

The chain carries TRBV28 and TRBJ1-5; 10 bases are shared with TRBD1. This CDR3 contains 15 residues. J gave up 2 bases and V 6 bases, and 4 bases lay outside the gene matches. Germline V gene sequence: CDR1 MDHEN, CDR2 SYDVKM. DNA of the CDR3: TGTGCCAGCAGCCGGGGGACAGGGGGCAATCAGCCCCAGCATTTT. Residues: CASSRGTGGNQPQHF.

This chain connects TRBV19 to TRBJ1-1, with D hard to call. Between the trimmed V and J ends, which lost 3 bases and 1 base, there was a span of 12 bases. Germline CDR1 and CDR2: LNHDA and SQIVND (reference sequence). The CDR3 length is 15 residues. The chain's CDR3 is CASSMRLGPNTEAFF. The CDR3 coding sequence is TGTGCCAGTAGTATGCGACTTGGGCCGAACACTGAAGCTTTCTTT.

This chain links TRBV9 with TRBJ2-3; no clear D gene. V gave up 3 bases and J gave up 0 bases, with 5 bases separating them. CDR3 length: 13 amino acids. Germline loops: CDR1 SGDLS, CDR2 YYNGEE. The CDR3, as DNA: TGTGCCAGCAGCGGTGAGAGCACAGATACGCAGTATTTT. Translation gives CASSGESTDTQYF.

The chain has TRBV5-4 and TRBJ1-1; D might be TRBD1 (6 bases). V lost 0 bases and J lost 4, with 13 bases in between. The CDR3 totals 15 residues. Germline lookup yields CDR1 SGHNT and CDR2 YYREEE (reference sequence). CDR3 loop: CASSLGQGKITEAFF. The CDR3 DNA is TGTGCCAGCAGCTTGGGTCAGGGGAAGATCACTGAAGCTTTCTTT.